Below, 20 T cell receptor beta chains from the same sample are listed, as sequenced in a study of early T cells in non-severe SARS-CoV-2 infection. TCRdb reanalysed the 5' RACE reads using MiXCR and keeps one entry per CDR3 protein. This sample has 37,000 or so distinct CDR3 sequences, with 5.5% to 7% found just once. Sequenced sample: whole blood. The receptors stem from an adult who was a healthcare worker with PCR-confirmed SARS-CoV-2 infection or an uninfected control (not recorded which).

This clonotype has a handful of counts. The chain carries TRBV12-3 or TRBV12-4 and TRBJ1-5; TRBD1 matches 7 bases. Losses at the gene ends were 4 bases for V and 10 bases for J; bases not matched to a gene: 16. The CDR3 runs to 16 residues. This CDR3 is CASSWLLQGVISPQHF. CDR3 DNA sequence: TGTGCCAGCAGTTGGCTCCTCCAGGGGGTAATCAGCCCCCAGCATTTT.

This clonotype was counted many times. The DNA of the CDR3 is TGCGCCAGCAGCTTAAGCAGCGGAACTGGAAACACCATATATTTT. Protein product: CASSLSSGTGNTIYF. The V call is TRBV5-1, the J call TRBJ1-3, with unresolved D. CDR1 and CDR2 (germline): SGHRS, YFSETQ. This CDR3 spans 15 amino acids. Trimming stripped 2 bases from V and 2 bases from J, with 11 bases between.

This clonotype was detected ten times or more. The chain employs TRBV4-1 and TRBJ2-7; D is unclear. Trimming took off 0 bases at V and 0 bases at J, with 9 bases between the two ends. Germline V gives CDR1 MGHRA, CDR2 YSYEKL. This CDR3 has 15 residues. The CDR3 DNA is TGCGCCAGCAGCCAAGATGAGGCAGTCTCCTACGAGCAGTACTTC. The encoded protein is CASSQDEAVSYEQYF.

In this sample, this clonotype turned up many times. The rearrangement links TRBV5-1 to TRBJ1-1; TRBD1 is a possible D gene (5 bases). CDR3 length equals 17 residues. The V gene lost 0 bases and the J gene lost 1 base, with 16 bases spanning the gap. CDR1 and CDR2 from the germline V gene are SGHRS and YFSETQ. CDR3 region: CASSLDRRGFQNTEAFF. In DNA form, the CDR3 reads TGCGCCAGCAGCTTGGACAGGAGGGGATTCCAGAACACTGAAGCTTTCTTT. The variable domain in full, with the rest retrieved from reference TRBV5-1 and TRBJ1-1, is KAGVTQTPRYLIKTRGQQVTLSCSPISGHRSVSWYQQTPGQGLQFLFEYFSETQRNKGNFPGRFSGRQFSNSRSEMNVSTLELGDSALYLCASSLDRRGFQNTEAFFGQGTRLTVV.

The sample holds many counts of this clonotype. CDR3 sequence (DNA): TGTGCCAGCGGGGGAGCTAGCGGGGGCAATGAGCAGTTCTTC. Translation gives CASGGASGGNEQFF. The chain links TRBV28 to TRBJ2-1; 10 nucleotides line up with TRBD2. This CDR3 is 14 amino acids long. Germline V gene lookup returns CDR1 MDHEN and CDR2 SYDVKM. J gave up 6 bases and V 8 bases, and 7 bases lay outside the gene matches.

This clonotype was observed many times. Germline is not matched at one junction end, which may reflect a read error. J is TRBJ2-7 and V is TRBV20-1; D is tentatively TRBD1 or TRBD2 (5 bases each). Germline V gives CDR1 DFQATT, CDR2 SNEGSKA (reference sequence). There are 9 residues in the CDR3. In DNA form, the CDR3 reads TGCAGTGCTGGGGCTGGAGGTAGCTTC. Amino acids: CSAGAGGSF.

This clonotype was counted many times. The J gene is TRBJ1-1, the V gene TRBV7-2; D is uncertain. Germline V gives CDR1 SGHTA, CDR2 FQGNSA. V dropped 3 bases and J dropped 2 bases, with 10 bases sitting between them. The CDR3 length is 14 residues. The CDR3 loop reads CASSFGLVNTEAFF. The CDR3, as DNA: TGTGCCAGCAGCTTCGGACTTGTCAACACTGAAGCTTTCTTT.

The chain joins TRBV12-3 or TRBV12-4 to TRBJ2-7, with 9 bases lining up with TRBD2. The junction had 13 bases not matched to a gene; V was cut back by 6 bases and J by 4 bases. The CDR3 covers 16 residues. CDR3 bases: TGTGCCAGCAGCTCCCCTGGGCGGGAGGGCCTATACGAGCAGTACTTC. It specifies CASSSPGREGLYEQYF.

This clonotype is medium-sized within its sample. The chain recombines TRBV9 with TRBJ2-7; D remains ambiguous. The germline V gene encodes CDR1 SGDLS and CDR2 YYNGEE. The germline V and J ends were trimmed by 0 bases and 5 bases, with 12 bases remaining between them. CDR3 length equals 14 residues. The CDR3 reads CASSVATRPHEQYF. The CDR3 nucleotides read TGTGCCAGCAGCGTAGCTACTCGGCCCCACGAGCAGTACTTC.

The V and J genes are TRBV5-6 and TRBJ1-6; D is perhaps TRBD1 (6 bases). The CDR3 spans 13 residues. In germline, CDR1 is SGHDT, CDR2 YYEEEE. With 7 bases removed from V and 13 bases from J, the gap between germline ends came to 18 bases. The CDR3 protein is CASRRQAGDPLHF. CDR3 nucleotides: TGTGCCAGCCGCAGACAGGCGGGGGATCCCCTCCACTTT.

In its sample, this clonotype was seen many times. The CDR3 DNA follows: TGTGCCAGCAGCTTAAGGCAAGGGATAGCGGAAGAGCAGTACTTC. This translates into CASSLRQGIAEEQYF. The V and J genes are TRBV7-9 and TRBJ2-7, with a tentative D call TRBD2 (6 bases). Germline CDR1 is SEHNR and CDR2 is FQNEAQ (reference sequence). The CDR3 is made up of 15 amino acids. V was pared by 2 bases and J by 7 bases, with 18 bases between.

Only a few counts were recorded for this clonotype. The chain recombines TRBV24-1 with TRBJ1-2; no firm D call. The CDR3 contains 13 residues. CDR1 KGHDR and CDR2 SFDVKD come from the germline V gene. V lost 7 bases and J lost 6, with 14 bases in between. This CDR3 is CATSTFQEHGYTF. CDR3 bases: TGTGCCACCAGCACATTTCAGGAGCATGGCTACACCTTC.

This clonotype was seen many times. This chain joins TRBV6-1 and TRBJ2-1; possibly TRBD1 or TRBD2 for D (5 bases each). V gave up 5 bases and J gave up 5 bases, with 10 bases separating them. The CDR3 totals 13 residues. Looked up from germline, CDR1 is MNHNS and CDR2 is SASEGT. The CDR3: CASSPGTHNEQFF. The CDR3, as DNA: TGTGCCAGCAGTCCCGGGACCCACAATGAGCAGTTCTTC.

This clonotype was picked up a small number of times. The rearrangement joins TRBV24-1 to TRBJ2-1, with TRBD1 identical over 11 bases. The CDR3 totals 21 residues. Looked up from germline, CDR1 is KGHDR and CDR2 is SFDVKD. V lost 5 bases to trimming and J lost 8 bases; unmatched junction nucleotides: 25. Here the CDR3 reads CATSVPGRDLRDRGYVDEQFF. CDR3 bases: TGTGCCACCAGTGTCCCAGGAAGGGACCTCAGGGACAGGGGGTATGTAGATGAGCAGTTCTTC.

The table lists this clonotype with many counts. The rearrangement links TRBV4-1 to TRBJ2-1; D gene uncertain. Looked up from germline, CDR1 is MGHRA and CDR2 is YSYEKL. V was shortened by 1 base and J by 6 bases, with 22 bases between the two germline ends. CDR3 length: 18 residues. The CDR3 sequence is CASSQAPNSDLGRNEQFF. CDR3 in DNA: TGCGCCAGCAGCCAAGCCCCCAATAGTGATCTAGGCCGCAATGAGCAGTTCTTC.

This clonotype was seen at least ten times. This sequence joins TRBV20-1 and TRBJ2-7; 8 nucleotides agree with TRBD1. J gave up 3 bases and V 2 bases, and 6 bases lay outside the gene matches. Germline loops: CDR1 DFQATT, CDR2 SNEGSKA (reference sequence). The CDR3 consists of 14 residues. The CDR3 DNA follows: TGCAGTGCTAGATCGGGACAGGAGTTCTACGAGCAGTACTTC. Translating gives CSARSGQEFYEQYF.

This clonotype was observed many times. The CDR3 coding sequence is TGTGCCAGCAGCTGGGGCCCGTCCTACAATGAGCAGTTCTTC. It is translated as CASSWGPSYNEQFF. The J gene is TRBJ2-1, the V gene TRBV5-6; tentatively, D is TRBD1 (5 bases). Germline CDR1 SGHDT, CDR2 YYEEEE. This CDR3 spans 14 amino acids. V gave up 3 bases and J gave up 1 base, with 8 bases separating them.

The V call is TRBV12-3 or TRBV12-4, the J call TRBJ1-4; D is unresolved. The CDR3 loop spans 14 amino acids. Trimming took off 1 base at V and 9 bases at J, with 12 bases between the two ends. The CDR3 spells CASSLGRRMKKLFF. CDR3 DNA: TGTGCCAGCAGTTTAGGACGGAGAATGAAAAAACTGTTTTTT.

This clonotype appeared many times. The chain employs TRBV3-1 and TRBJ2-1; the D gene is possibly TRBD2 (5 bases). The CDR3 runs 14 residues. Germline CDR1 LGHDT, CDR2 YNNKEL (reference sequence). Trimming cost V 0 bases and J 11 bases, with 14 bases left between them. CDR3 sequence: CASSQDLPRGKQFF. The CDR3 DNA reads TGTGCCAGCAGCCAAGATCTTCCAAGAGGGAAGCAGTTCTTC.

This clonotype was picked up a small number of times. The chain joins TRBV9 to TRBJ2-3; 8 bases agree with TRBD2. Trimming took 3 bases from V and 1 from J; bases not matched to a gene: 13. There are 18 residues in the CDR3. Per the germline V gene, CDR1 is SGDLS and CDR2 is YYNGEE. The CDR3 loop reads CASSETPTPGRGTDTQYF. In DNA form, the CDR3 reads TGTGCCAGCAGCGAGACCCCGACGCCCGGGAGGGGCACAGATACGCAGTATTTT.